The 31 T cell receptor beta chains presented below share a single source sample, sequenced in a study of shared clonotypes between healthy human individuals. Method: immunoSEQ multiplex PCR; TCRdb's copy keeps in-frame clones and lacks some. The table records more than 2 million clones, approximately 95% of them present only once. Sequenced material: naive CD4+ T cells sorted from blood. As for subset: CD45RA+ positively selected. The receptors stem from a man younger than 35 in good health.

This clone was picked up one time. This chain links TRBV5-1 with TRBJ2-7; D remains ambiguous. Trimming took 0 bases from V and 0 from J, leaving 7 bases between them. The CDR3 totals 14 residues. Germline V gene lookup returns CDR1 SGHRS and CDR2 YFSETQ. The CDR3 DNA sequence: TGCGCCAGCAGCTTGGACATCTACTCCTACGAGCAGTACTTC. Residues: CASSLDIYSYEQYF. Based on the CDR3 plus reference TRBV5-1 and TRBJ2-7, the full variable domain is KAGVTQTPRYLIKTRGQQVTLSCSPISGHRSVSWYQQTPGQGLQFLFEYFSETQRNKGNFPGRFSGRQFSNSRSEMNVSTLELGDSALYLCASSLDIYSYEQYFGPGTRLTVT.

The gene calls are TRBV9 and TRBJ1-3; D is unresolved. CDR1 and CDR2 from the germline V gene are SGDLS and YYNGEE. The CDR3 runs to 15 residues. V lost 0 bases and J 6 bases, leaving 13 bases between the germline ends. CDR3 sequence reads: CASSVAWELQNTIYF. For the CDR3, the DNA is TGTGCCAGCAGCGTAGCTTGGGAGCTTCAAAACACCATATATTTT.

The V and J genes are TRBV7-2 and TRBJ2-3; 7 positions agree with TRBD2. This CDR3 spans 15 amino acids. Trimming at V came to 5 bases and at J to 0 bases, leaving 5 bases not matched to a gene. Germline V CDR1 and CDR2: SGHTA, FQGNSA. The CDR3 DNA is TGTGCCAGCAGCAGACGAGCGGGGAGCACAGATACGCAGTATTTT. Its translation: CASSRRAGSTDTQYF.

The chain uses TRBV21-1 and TRBJ2-3; no check of the table's D call, TRBD2, against the DNA was made. TRBV21-1 constitutes a pseudogene. This CDR3 region has 15 residues. The CDR3 bases are TGTGCCAGCAGCAACAAACTAGTACGCACAGATACGCAGTATTTT. Its translation: CASSNKLVRTDTQYF.

The V and J genes are TRBV6-5 and TRBJ2-1; D is unresolved. Germline-derived CDR1 and CDR2 are MNHEY and SVGAGI. The CDR3 sequence is 13 residues long. The ends were cut back, 7 bases at V and 9 bases at J, with 16 bases in the middle. Written as DNA, the CDR3 is TGTGCCAGCACCACCAGGAAAGAGAGTGAGCAGTTCTTC. As protein: CASTTRKESEQFF.

This clone has just one count. Other DNA sequences from this sample encode an identical CDR3 as well. The rearrangement links TRBV5-1 to TRBJ1-5; TRBD1 might be the D (5 bases). The V gene lost 2 bases and the J gene lost 4 bases, with 10 bases spanning the gap. Per germline, CDR1 SGHRS and CDR2 YFSETQ. CDR3 length: 14 residues. The CDR3 nucleotides read TGCGCCAGCAGCTTCGGAGGGGCGAATCAGCCCCAGCATTTT. Residues: CASSFGGANQPQHF. Drawing the rest from reference TRBV5-1 and TRBJ1-5, the complete variable domain is KAGVTQTPRYLIKTRGQQVTLSCSPISGHRSVSWYQQTPGQGLQFLFEYFSETQRNKGNFPGRFSGRQFSNSRSEMNVSTLELGDSALYLCASSFGGANQPQHFGDGTRLSIL.

The CDR3 reads CASSGGQGRADTQYF. The CDR3 DNA reads TGTGCCAGCAGCGGAGGACAGGGGAGGGCAGATACGCAGTATTTT. V and J are TRBV5-4 and TRBJ2-3; 9 positions match TRBD1. This CDR3 spans 15 amino acids. V dropped 4 bases and J dropped 4; count of bases not matched to a gene: 7. Germline CDR1 is SGHNT and CDR2 is YYREEE (reference sequence).

The CDR3 DNA reads as TGTGCCACATGGCGACCGGGAGGGCCCTACGAGCAGTACTTC. Residues: CATWRPGGPYEQYF. This sequence joins TRBV6-6 and TRBJ2-7; 8 bases match TRBD2. This CDR3 region has 14 residues. The trim removed 10 bases at V and 2 bases at J, leaving 10 bases unmatched. CDR1 and CDR2 from the germline V gene are MNHNY and SVGAGI (reference sequence).

This clone was seen once. A read error may explain this, as a much larger clone is one base away. Additional DNA sequences in this sample encode the identical CDR3. CDR3 sequence: CASSSGNTEAFF. Here the CDR3 DNA reads TGTGCCAGCAGCTCGGGGAACACTGAAGCTTTCTTT. The chain couples TRBV5-4 to TRBJ1-1; D call uncertain. The CDR3 covers 12 residues. Germline V CDR1 and CDR2: SGHNT, YYREEE (reference sequence). V was clipped by 3 bases and J by 1 base, with 4 bases between them.

The rearrangement joins TRBV6-5 to TRBJ2-3; no firm D call. Germline V lookup: CDR1 MNHEY, CDR2 SVGAGI. Trimming removed 0 bases at V and 0 bases at J, with 10 bases between. CDR3 size: 16 residues. The CDR3 reads CASSYSSRPSTDTQYF. The CDR3 DNA sequence: TGTGCCAGCAGTTACTCTTCGAGACCTAGCACAGATACGCAGTATTTT.

The chain has TRBV29-1 and TRBJ2-5; either TRBD1 or TRBD2 may fit D (5 bases each). The end of the DNA fits TRBJ2-7 better, so the J call may be wrong. The CDR3 contains 12 residues. The germline CDR1 and CDR2 sequences are SQVTM and ANQGSEA. CDR3 sequence: CSVGDGNYEQYF. The CDR3 DNA is TGCAGCGTTGGGGACGGTAATTACGAGCAGTACTTC.

V gene TRBV9 combines with J gene TRBJ2-3, with TRBD2 identical over 14 bases. The CDR3 length is 16 residues. CDR1 and CDR2 (germline): SGDLS, YYNGEE. V lost 1 base to trimming and J lost 6 bases; unmatched junction nucleotides: 4. CDR3 in amino acids: CASSVLGTSGSDTQYF. As DNA, the CDR3 is TGTGCCAGCAGCGTACTCGGGACTAGCGGGAGTGATACGCAGTATTTT.

This clone has just one count. The same CDR3 can be traced to other DNA sequences in this sample. The chain combines TRBV9 with TRBJ1-3; D gene unclear. There are 14 residues in the CDR3. The V gene's germline CDR1 is SGDLS and CDR2 YYNGEE. The V end lost 0 bases, the J end lost 0 bases, and 4 bases lay between the germline ends. The CDR3 reads CASSVVGSGNTIYF. The DNA for the CDR3 is TGTGCCAGCAGCGTAGTTGGCTCTGGAAACACCATATATTTT.

The chain combines TRBV6-6 with TRBJ2-1, with TRBD1 identical over 9 bases. The CDR3 extends over 16 amino acids. Trimming took 2 bases from V and 0 from J; bases not matched to a gene: 2. The germline V gene has CDR1 MNHNY and CDR2 SVGAGI (reference sequence). In DNA form, the CDR3 reads TGTGCCAGCAGTTACCGGGACAGGGCCTCCTACAATGAGCAGTTCTTC. It yields the protein CASSYRDRASYNEQFF.

This clone occurred once. The genes are TRBV13 and TRBJ2-7, with 12 bases aligning to TRBD2. The germline V gene has CDR1 PRHDT and CDR2 FYEKMQ (reference sequence). The V gene end was trimmed by 3 bases and the J gene end by 5 bases; junction bases not matched to a gene: 5. This CDR3 comprises 15 residues. The CDR3 DNA reads TGTGCCAGCAGCTTGACTAGCGGGGGTCCAAACGAGCAGTACTTC. Translating gives CASSLTSGGPNEQYF.

This clone has only one observation. V usage is TRBV2 and J usage is TRBJ1-6, with D unclear. The CDR3 length is 15 residues. Germline V gene sequence: CDR1 SNHLY, CDR2 FYNNEI. V lost 6 bases and J lost 9, with 18 bases in between. As DNA, the CDR3 is TGTGCCAGCAGAAATGGGCTCCAACGGGGTTCACCCCTCCACTTT. This translates into CASRNGLQRGSPLHF.

V and J are TRBV2 and TRBJ1-5, with TRBD1 matching over 11 bases. Unmatched junction bases numbered 7, after V lost 4 bases and J lost 8 bases. There are 15 residues in the CDR3. From germline, CDR1 is SNHLY and CDR2 FYNNEI. CDR3 in amino acids: CASSGQDRGREPQHF. CDR3 in DNA: TGTGCCAGCAGTGGTCAGGACAGGGGGCGGGAGCCCCAGCATTTT.

Notes on this clone: In the same sample, other DNA sequences code for this CDR3. This rearrangement joins TRBV5-1 to TRBJ2-5; D is uncertain. The germline V and J ends were trimmed by 4 bases and 2 bases, with 9 bases remaining between them. Germline lookup yields CDR1 SGHRS and CDR2 YFSETQ. The CDR3 loop spans 13 amino acids. CDR3 bases: TGCGCCAGCAGCCGAGCCGAACAAGAGACCCAGTACTTC. Translating it yields CASSRAEQETQYF.

The chain joins TRBV6-1 to TRBJ1-6, with 7 bases fitting TRBD1. CDR3 length: 14 residues. V lost 6 bases and J lost 9; bases outside the gene matches: 8. Germline V gene data show CDR1 as MNHNS and CDR2 as SASEGT. The CDR3 reads CASSDRVPSSPLHF. The CDR3 DNA reads as TGTGCCAGCAGCGACAGGGTCCCCAGTTCACCCCTCCACTTT.

The chain employs TRBV11-2 and TRBJ1-5, with D possibly matching TRBD1 (6 bases). The CDR3 is 15 residues long. Per germline, CDR1 SGHAT and CDR2 FQNNGV. Trimming left V 4 bases short and J 11 bases short, with 21 bases between. The CDR3 loop reads CASSSGTKHQVSQHF. The CDR3 DNA sequence: TGTGCCAGCAGCTCCGGGACAAAACATCAGGTGTCCCAGCATTTT.

This rearrangement joins TRBV7-2 to TRBJ1-6; no definite D call. Germline V gene lookup returns CDR1 SGHTA and CDR2 FQGNSA. The CDR3 spans 17 residues. The ends were cut back, 0 bases at V and 8 bases at J, with 17 bases in the middle. CDR3 loop: CASSLAPGEGRDSPLHF. The CDR3, as DNA: TGTGCCAGCAGCTTAGCCCCCGGCGAAGGGAGAGATTCACCCCTCCACTTT. The whole variable domain, remainder taken from reference TRBV7-2 and TRBJ1-6, is GAGVSQSPSNKVTEKGKDVELRCDPISGHTALYWYRQSLGQGLEFLIYFQGNSAPDKSGLPSDRFSAERTGGSVSTLTIQRTQQEDSAVYLCASSLAPGEGRDSPLHFGNGTRLTVT.

The chain is built from TRBV5-8 and TRBJ1-1, with 7 bases fitting TRBD1. This CDR3 has 14 amino acids. Germline values: CDR1 SGHTS, CDR2 YDEGEE. Losses at the gene ends were 5 bases for V and 1 base for J; bases not matched to a gene: 5. The DNA of the CDR3 is TGTGCCAGCAGTTACCGGGACAGGAACACTGAAGCTTTCTTT. This codes for CASSYRDRNTEAFF.

V is TRBV7-8 and J is TRBJ1-3, with TRBD1 matching 8 bases. Germline V CDR1 and CDR2: SGHVS, FQNEAQ. Trimming at V came to 2 bases and at J to 1 base, leaving 13 bases not matched to a gene. This CDR3 contains 19 residues. This chain's CDR3 is CASSLNAVFQGASGNTIYF. The CDR3 nucleotides read TGTGCCAGCAGCTTAAATGCGGTCTTCCAGGGGGCGTCTGGAAACACCATATATTTT.

The chain couples TRBV18 to TRBJ1-4, with no clear D. V was shortened by 3 bases and J by 6 bases, with 8 bases between the two germline ends. This CDR3 contains 13 residues. Germline CDR1 is KGHSH and CDR2 is LQKENI. Here the CDR3 reads CASSPKRDEKLFF. The CDR3 coding sequence is TGTGCCAGCTCACCCAAGAGGGATGAAAAACTGTTTTTT.

The gene calls are TRBV28 and TRBJ1-2, with a weak D call TRBD1 (5 bases). The V end was cut by 6 bases, the J end by 4 bases, with 15 bases between. The CDR3 covers 14 residues. Germline V lookup: CDR1 MDHEN, CDR2 SYDVKM. In DNA, the CDR3 is TGTGCCAGCAGCCATCTAGACAGAGTCTATGGCTACACCTTC. It specifies CASSHLDRVYGYTF.

This sequence joins TRBV6-5 and TRBJ1-2; D unresolved. The germline V gene has CDR1 MNHEY and CDR2 SVGAGI. The CDR3 consists of 13 residues. The V end was cut by 4 bases, the J end by 5 bases, with 11 bases between. The CDR3 nucleotides are TGTGCCAGCAGTTTTGGGGTCGGGTATGGCTACACCTTC. Its protein is CASSFGVGYGYTF.

This chain joins TRBV11-2 and TRBJ1-5; D remains unclear. Between the trimmed V and J ends, which lost 4 bases and 4 bases, there was a span of 14 bases. CDR3 length equals 15 residues. Germline V lookup: CDR1 SGHAT, CDR2 FQNNGV. CDR3 in DNA: TGTGCCAGCAGCTCAGCCTTCGAGCCAAATCAGCCCCAGCATTTT. Amino acids: CASSSAFEPNQPQHF.

As to this clone: The same CDR3 arises from other DNA sequences in this sample as well. V is TRBV10-2 and J is TRBJ1-3; D is possibly TRBD1 (5 bases). CDR3 length: 13 amino acids. CDR1 is WSHSY and CDR2 is SAAADI in the germline V gene. Trimming removed 6 bases from V and 3 bases from J, with 9 bases in between. As DNA, the CDR3 is TGCGCCAGCAGGGGGCAGGGTGGAAACACCATATATTTT. This encodes CASRGQGGNTIYF.

V is TRBV6-1 and J is TRBJ1-1, with 8 positions matching TRBD1. The J segment lost 0 bases and the V segment lost 5 bases, leaving 2 bases of the junction unmatched. The germline V gene encodes CDR1 MNHNS and CDR2 SASEGT. CDR3 length equals 14 residues. CDR3 nucleotides: TGTGCCAGCAGTACCAGGGGGCTGAACACTGAAGCTTTCTTT. Translation gives CASSTRGLNTEAFF.

This clone appeared a single time. V and J are TRBV30 and TRBJ1-2; 10 bases agree with TRBD1. There are 15 residues in the CDR3. J was trimmed by 4 bases and V by 4 bases; bases with no gene match: 9. The V gene's germline CDR1 is GTSNPN and CDR2 SVGIG (reference sequence). CDR3 amino acids: CAWISRGQGIYGYTF. The CDR3 nucleotides are TGTGCCTGGATAAGTCGGGGACAGGGGATCTATGGCTACACCTTC.

The V call is TRBV2, the J call TRBJ2-2; no clear D gene. Germline CDR1 SNHLY, CDR2 FYNNEI. V lost 2 bases, J lost 3 bases, and 7 bases lay in between. This CDR3 comprises 14 residues. CDR3 nucleotide sequence: TGTGCCAGCAGTGAAATTTTTGACACCGGGGAGCTGTTTTTT. Translated, it gives CASSEIFDTGELFF.